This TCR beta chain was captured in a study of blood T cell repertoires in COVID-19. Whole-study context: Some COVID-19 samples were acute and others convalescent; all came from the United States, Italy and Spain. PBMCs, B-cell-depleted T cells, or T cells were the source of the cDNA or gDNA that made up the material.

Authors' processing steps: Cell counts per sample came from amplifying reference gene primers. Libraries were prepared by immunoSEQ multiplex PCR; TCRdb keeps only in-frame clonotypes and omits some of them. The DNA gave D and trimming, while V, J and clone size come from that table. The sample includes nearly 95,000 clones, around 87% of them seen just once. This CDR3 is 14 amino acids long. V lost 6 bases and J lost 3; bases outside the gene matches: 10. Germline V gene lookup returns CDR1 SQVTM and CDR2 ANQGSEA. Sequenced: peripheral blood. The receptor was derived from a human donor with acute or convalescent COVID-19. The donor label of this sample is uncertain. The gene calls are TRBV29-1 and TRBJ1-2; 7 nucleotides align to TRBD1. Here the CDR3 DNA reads TGCAGCGTACAGGGGCAGAGGCGGGACTATGGCTACACCTTC. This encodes CSVQGQRRDYGYTF.